These T cell receptor beta chains were read from a single sample in a study of human T cells and chemical hapten exposure. One entry per CDR3 protein, called by TCRdb with MiXCR from the RACE reads. This sample yields a few hundred thousand distinct CDR3 sequences, of which approximately 8% are seen a single time; less than 1.5% belongs to the top ten. The sequences come from whole blood, collected in connection with sensitization to the hapten diphenylcyclopropenone (DPC). All receptors come from a young man with alopecia areata. Some clones in this sample may be carry-over from other donors' samples. Each CDR3 is given with its conserved first and last residue. Fields, in order: J gene, V gene, D gene, clone size, CDR3 protein, CDR3 DNA. The D gene is left open where the match is weak. A clone size is listed for some rows: how often the clone was seen (once, few, many), or a class if it is expanded.

TRBJ2-1,TRBV6-4,.,.,CASSDVGGAFYNEQFF,TGTGCCAGCAGTGACGTGGGGGGGGCATTCTACAATGAGCAGTTCTTC
TRBJ1-2,TRBV20-1,TRBD1,.,CSARPPDRAAYGYTF,TGCAGTGCTAGGCCACCAGACAGGGCGGCCTATGGCTACACCTTC
TRBJ1-4,TRBV20-1,.,few,CSAREAGAINEKLFF,TGCAGTGCTAGGGAGGCAGGGGCCATTAATGAAAAACTGTTTTTT
TRBJ2-5,TRBV6-2/TRBV6-3,.,.,CASSFTVETQYF,TGTGCCAGCAGTTTCACAGTAGAGACCCAGTACTTC
TRBJ1-5,TRBV27,.,.,CASRGGLSNQPQHF,TGTGCCAGCAGGGGGGGGCTTAGCAATCAGCCCCAGCATTTT
TRBJ1-5,TRBV5-5,TRBD1,.,CASSIQGAQPQHF,TGTGCCAGCAGCATACAGGGGGCTCAGCCCCAGCATTTT
TRBJ1-1,TRBV6-2/TRBV6-3,.,.,CASRNPDTEAFF,TGTGCCAGCAGGAACCCCGACACTGAAGCTTTCTTT
TRBJ2-3,TRBV10-3,.,few,CAIRVTRADTQYF,TGTGCCATCAGGGTGACTAGAGCAGATACGCAGTATTTT
TRBJ2-7,TRBV29-1,.,few,CSVEWGGLGTYEQYF,TGCAGCGTTGAATGGGGTGGACTCGGCACCTACGAGCAGTACTTC
TRBJ1-5,TRBV7-6,.,.,CASSLGRGVGNQPQHF,TGTGCCAGCAGCTTAGGTAGGGGAGTCGGCAATCAGCCCCAGCATTTT